This entry describes one T cell receptor (beta chain). Its specific antigen is unknown. No much larger clone is present one base from it, and per-base qualities are unavailable. Library construction relied on RT-PCR. Instrument on record: Illumina HiSeq 2500. TCRdb reran the public reads through fastp at Q25 and MiXCR, keeping productive beta chains. Each CDR3 protein gets just one entry, which takes the most common genes and DNA from the rows behind it. Counted in this sample were 500,000 to 550,000 distinct CDR3 sequences; roughly 25% of them appeared once. The ten largest account for 2.5% to 3% of the sample. The CDR3 goes from the cysteine to the phenylalanine over 15 residues. CDR3 DNA only is kept here, 45 bases in frame from base 1. CDR1 and CDR2 (MNHNS, SASEGT) derive from the germline V gene. After removal of 5 bases from V and 1 base from J, the junction retains 7 bases not matched to a gene.

The sample originates from a study of response to subunit inactivated influenza vaccine (dated 2018 in TCRdb). A note on the overall study: Deep quantitative T cell receptor repertoire profiling was used in the study to track responses to a trivalent subunit inactivated influenza vaccine.

Here is what the overall study found, with its caveats: It was suggested by the authors that each seasonal influenza vaccination may recruit only a limited number of new T cells.

The sample was also linked to a second study, of T cells expressing NK-cell markers. The second study also describes: The TCR beta cDNA libraries were made using 5'RACE template switching, a step that added both a universal primer site and unique molecular identifiers. About 8 donors provided sorted CD3+CD56+NKG2C+, CD3+CD56+NKG2C- and CD3+CD56-NKG2C+ T-cell subsets, whose TCR beta-chain repertoires were profiled. Of the eight sequenced donors, seven were found to be HCMV-seropositive and one was found to be HCMV-seronegative. In several experiments an anti-gammadeltaTCR antibody was added to restrict sorting to alphabetaTCR-expressing T cells. For over five donors, the dominant CD3+CD56+NKG2C+ clonotypes were among the top 10 CD8+ clonotypes and accounted for about 1.0-7.0% of CD8+ T cells. Those dominant clonotypes were again the most abundant among CD3+CD56-NKG2C+ cells in a handful of donors, at roughly 25-60.1%. It remained unclear whether the expanded NKG2C-expressing T cell clones were specific for HCMV antigens. Randomly selected healthy volunteers, three men and five women, were used as the eight sequenced donors. A commercial ELISA kit detecting HCMV-specific IgG in serum was used to determine HCMV serostatus. Ficoll density gradient centrifugation was used to isolate peripheral blood mononuclear cells from blood. Using Miltenyi isolation kits, CD4+ and CD8+ T cells were isolated from PBMC through magnetic immunoseparation. cDNA synthesis was primed from the TCR beta constant segment and was followed by two successive PCR amplification steps. Illumina HiSeq 2000/2500, MiSeq or NextSeq was used to sequence libraries as 2 x 150 bp reads. MIGEC was used to demultiplex reads and group the reads by UMI, and MiTCR was used to assemble and quantify clonotypes. To remove erroneous sequences, TCR cDNA sequences were retained only when supported by two or more reads. The tcR package was used for downstream repertoire analysis, and clonotypes were matched between fractions using CDR3 nucleotide sequence together with V segment. VDJmatch was used to annotate antigen specificity against VDJdb, with one amino acid substitution in CDR3 allowed.

The sample was CD4+ T cells sorted from PBMCs, taken approximately 13 days after vaccination. The chain joins TRBV6-1 to TRBJ2-7, with 8 bases in between that match TRBD1. This sequence was found in a man aged 50-60 years who received an inactivated influenza vaccine. Donor details come from another sample of the same person, matched by shared clones. The sequenced DNA: TGTGCCAGCAGTAGTATAAGACAGGGGTCCTACGAGCAGTACTTC. Its translation reads: CASSSIRQGSYEQYF.